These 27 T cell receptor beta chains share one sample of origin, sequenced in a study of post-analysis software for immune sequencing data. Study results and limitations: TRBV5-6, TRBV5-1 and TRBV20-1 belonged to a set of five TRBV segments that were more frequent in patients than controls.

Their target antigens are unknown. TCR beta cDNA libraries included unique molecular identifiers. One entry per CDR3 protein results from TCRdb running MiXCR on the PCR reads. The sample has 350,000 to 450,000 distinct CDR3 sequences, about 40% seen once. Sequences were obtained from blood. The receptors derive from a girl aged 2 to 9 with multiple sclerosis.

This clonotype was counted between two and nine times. CDR3 protein: CASSPGQPLLNTGELFF. DNA of the CDR3: TGTGCCAGCTCTCCGGGTCAACCCTTACTCAACACCGGGGAGCTGTTTTTT. V usage is TRBV18 and J usage is TRBJ2-2; no definite D call. Trimming took off 6 bases at V and 2 bases at J, with 19 bases between the two ends. The CDR3 runs 17 residues. Germline values: CDR1 KGHSH, CDR2 LQKENI. Full variable domain (rest looked up from reference TRBV18 and TRBJ2-2): NAGVMQNPRHLVRRRGQEARLRCSPMKGHSHVYWYRQLPEEGLKFMVYLQKENIIDESGMPKERFSAEFPKEGPSILRIQQVVRGDSAAYFCASSPGQPLLNTGELFFGEGSRLTVL.

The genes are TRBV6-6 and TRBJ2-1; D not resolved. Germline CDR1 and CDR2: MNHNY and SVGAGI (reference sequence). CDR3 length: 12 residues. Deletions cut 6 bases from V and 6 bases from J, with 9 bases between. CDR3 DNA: TGTGCCAGCAGGACCCTGGTCAATGAGCAGTTCTTC. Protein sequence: CASRTLVNEQFF.

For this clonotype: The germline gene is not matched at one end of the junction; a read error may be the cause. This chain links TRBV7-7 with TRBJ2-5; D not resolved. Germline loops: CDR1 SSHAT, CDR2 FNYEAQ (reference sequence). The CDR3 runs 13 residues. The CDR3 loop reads CASSSRFQETQYF. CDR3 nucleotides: TGTGCTAGCAGCTCGCGTTTTCAAGAGACCCAGTACTTC.

The CDR3 nucleotides are TGTGCCAGCAGCTACCTCCAACCATTCTCTGGGGCCAACGTCCTGACTTTC. Translated, it gives CASSYLQPFSGANVLTF. The rearrangement links TRBV5-6 to TRBJ2-6; D call uncertain. The CDR3 loop spans 17 amino acids. V lost 3 bases, J lost 0 bases, and 13 bases lay in between. Germline-derived CDR1 and CDR2 are SGHDT and YYEEEE.

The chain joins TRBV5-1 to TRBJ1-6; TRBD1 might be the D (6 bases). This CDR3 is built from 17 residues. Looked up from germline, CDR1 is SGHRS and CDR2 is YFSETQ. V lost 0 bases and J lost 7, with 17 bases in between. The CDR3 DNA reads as TGCGCCAGCAGCTTGGCCGGCGGCAGGGGTGAAAATTCACCCCTCCACTTT. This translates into CASSLAGGRGENSPLHF.

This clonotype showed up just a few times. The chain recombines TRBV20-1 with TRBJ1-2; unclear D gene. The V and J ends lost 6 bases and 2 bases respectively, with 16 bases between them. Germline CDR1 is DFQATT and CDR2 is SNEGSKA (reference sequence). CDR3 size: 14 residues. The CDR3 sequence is CSAREPHLNYGYTF. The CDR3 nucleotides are TGCAGTGCGCGGGAACCGCACCTGAACTATGGCTACACCTTC.

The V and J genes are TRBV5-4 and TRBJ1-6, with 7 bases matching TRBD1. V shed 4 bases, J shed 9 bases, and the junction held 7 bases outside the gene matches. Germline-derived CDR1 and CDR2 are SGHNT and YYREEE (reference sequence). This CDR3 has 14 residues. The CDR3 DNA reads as TGTGCCAGCAGCAGCCGGGACAGAAGTTCACCCCTCCACTTT. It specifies CASSSRDRSSPLHF.

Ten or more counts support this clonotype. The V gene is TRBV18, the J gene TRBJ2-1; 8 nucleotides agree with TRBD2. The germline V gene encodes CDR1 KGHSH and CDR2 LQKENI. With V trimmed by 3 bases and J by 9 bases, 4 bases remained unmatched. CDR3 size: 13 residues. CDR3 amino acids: CASSPLGTSEQFF. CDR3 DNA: TGTGCCAGCTCACCCCTCGGGACTAGTGAGCAGTTCTTC.

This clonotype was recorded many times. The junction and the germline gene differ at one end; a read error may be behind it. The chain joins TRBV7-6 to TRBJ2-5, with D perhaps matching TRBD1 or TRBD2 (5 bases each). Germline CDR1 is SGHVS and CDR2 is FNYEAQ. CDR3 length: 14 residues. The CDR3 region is CTSSLRHRGETQYF. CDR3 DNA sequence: TGTACCAGCAGCTTAAGACATCGGGGCGAGACCCAGTACTTC.

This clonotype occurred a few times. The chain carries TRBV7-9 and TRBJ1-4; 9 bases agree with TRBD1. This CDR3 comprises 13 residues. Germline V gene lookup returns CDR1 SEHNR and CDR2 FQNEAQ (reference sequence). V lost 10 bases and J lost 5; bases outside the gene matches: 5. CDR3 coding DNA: TGTGCCACCACGACAGGGGGAAATGAAAAACTGTTTTTT. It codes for CATTTGGNEKLFF.

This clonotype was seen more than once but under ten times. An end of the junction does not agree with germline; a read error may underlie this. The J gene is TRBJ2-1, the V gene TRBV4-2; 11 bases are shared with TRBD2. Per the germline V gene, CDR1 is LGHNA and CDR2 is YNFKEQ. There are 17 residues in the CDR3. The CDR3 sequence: CAGSQDPLAGGPNEQFF. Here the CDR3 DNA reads TGTGCCGGCAGCCAAGATCCCTTAGCGGGGGGGCCGAATGAGCAGTTCTTC.

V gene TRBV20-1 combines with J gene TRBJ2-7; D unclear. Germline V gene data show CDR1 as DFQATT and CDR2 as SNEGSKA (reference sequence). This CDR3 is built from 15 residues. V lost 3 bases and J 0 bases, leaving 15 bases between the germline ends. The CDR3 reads CSASQTALSSYEQYF. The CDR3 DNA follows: TGCAGTGCTAGCCAGACTGCTCTTAGCTCCTACGAGCAGTACTTC.

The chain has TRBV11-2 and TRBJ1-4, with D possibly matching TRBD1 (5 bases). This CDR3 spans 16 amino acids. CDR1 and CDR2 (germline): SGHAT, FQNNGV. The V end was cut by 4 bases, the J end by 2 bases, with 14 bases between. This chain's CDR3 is CASSSRQRPTNEKLFF. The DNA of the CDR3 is TGTGCCAGCAGCTCGAGACAGCGTCCGACTAATGAAAAACTGTTTTTT.

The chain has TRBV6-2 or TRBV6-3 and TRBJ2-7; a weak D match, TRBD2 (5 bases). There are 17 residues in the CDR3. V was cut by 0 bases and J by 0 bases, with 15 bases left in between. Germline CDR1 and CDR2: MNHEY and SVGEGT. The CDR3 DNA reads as TGTGCCAGCAGTTACTCAGCCCTCGCTAGCAGCTCCTACGAGCAGTACTTC. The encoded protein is CASSYSALASSSYEQYF.

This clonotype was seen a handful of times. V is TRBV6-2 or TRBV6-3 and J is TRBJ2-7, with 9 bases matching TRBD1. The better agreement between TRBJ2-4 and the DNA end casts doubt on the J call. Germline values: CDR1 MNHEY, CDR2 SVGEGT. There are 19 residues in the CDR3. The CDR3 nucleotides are TGTGCCAGCAGTTACATCCCGGGACAGGGTGTGACGGAGGGGGACATTCAGTACTTC. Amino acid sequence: CASSYIPGQGVTEGDIQYF.

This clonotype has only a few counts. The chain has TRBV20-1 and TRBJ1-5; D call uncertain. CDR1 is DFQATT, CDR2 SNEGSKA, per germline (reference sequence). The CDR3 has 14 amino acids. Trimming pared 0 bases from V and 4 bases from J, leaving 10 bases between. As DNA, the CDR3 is TGCAGTGCTAGAGATAGCTGGGGTAATCAGCCCCAGCATTTT. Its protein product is CSARDSWGNQPQHF.

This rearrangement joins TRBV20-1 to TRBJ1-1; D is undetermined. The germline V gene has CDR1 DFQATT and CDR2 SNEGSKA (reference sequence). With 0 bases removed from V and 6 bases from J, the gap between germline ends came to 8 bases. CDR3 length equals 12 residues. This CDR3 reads CSARDPGSEAFF. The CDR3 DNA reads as TGCAGTGCTAGAGATCCTGGGTCTGAAGCTTTCTTT.

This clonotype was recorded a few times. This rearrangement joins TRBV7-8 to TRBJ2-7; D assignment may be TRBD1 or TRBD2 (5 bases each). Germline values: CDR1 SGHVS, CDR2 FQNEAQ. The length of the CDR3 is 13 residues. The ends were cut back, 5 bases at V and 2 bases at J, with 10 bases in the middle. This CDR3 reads CASSRDLAYEQYF. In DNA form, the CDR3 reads TGTGCCAGCAGCCGGGACCTCGCCTACGAGCAGTACTTC.

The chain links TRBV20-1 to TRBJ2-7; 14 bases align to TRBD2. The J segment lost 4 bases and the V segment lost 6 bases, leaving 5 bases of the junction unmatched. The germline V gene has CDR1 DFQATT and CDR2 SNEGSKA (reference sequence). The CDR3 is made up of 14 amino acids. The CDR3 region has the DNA TGCAGTGCCCCGGGACTAGCGGGAGCATACGAGCAGTACTTC. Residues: CSAPGLAGAYEQYF.

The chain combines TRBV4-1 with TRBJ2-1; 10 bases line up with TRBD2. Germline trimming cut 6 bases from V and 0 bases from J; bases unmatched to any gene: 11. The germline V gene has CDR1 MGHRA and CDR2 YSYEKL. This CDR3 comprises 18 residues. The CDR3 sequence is CASRNSGGYLSSYNEQFF. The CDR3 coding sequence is TGCGCCAGCAGAAATAGCGGGGGGTACCTCAGCTCCTACAATGAGCAGTTCTTC.

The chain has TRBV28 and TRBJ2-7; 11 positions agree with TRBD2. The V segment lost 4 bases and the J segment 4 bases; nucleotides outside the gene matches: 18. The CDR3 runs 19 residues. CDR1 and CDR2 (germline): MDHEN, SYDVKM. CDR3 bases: TGTGCCAGCAGTTCGACCGTATCTCGAACTAGCGGGAGTAGGTACGAGCAGTACTTC. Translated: CASSSTVSRTSGSRYEQYF.

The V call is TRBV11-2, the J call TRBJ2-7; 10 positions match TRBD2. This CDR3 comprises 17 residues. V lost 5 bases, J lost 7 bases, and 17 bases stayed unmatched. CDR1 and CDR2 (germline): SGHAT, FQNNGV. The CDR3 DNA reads TGTGCCAGCAGCCTAGTACCAGCGGGGGGGCCCTACAATGAGCAGTACTTC. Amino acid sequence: CASSLVPAGGPYNEQYF. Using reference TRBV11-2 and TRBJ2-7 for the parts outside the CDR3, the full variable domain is EAGVAQSPRYKIIEKRQSVAFWCNPISGHATLYWYQQILGQGPKLLIQFQNNGVVDDSQLPKDRFSAERLKGVDSTLKIQPAKLEDSAVYLCASSLVPAGGPYNEQYFGPGTRLTVT.

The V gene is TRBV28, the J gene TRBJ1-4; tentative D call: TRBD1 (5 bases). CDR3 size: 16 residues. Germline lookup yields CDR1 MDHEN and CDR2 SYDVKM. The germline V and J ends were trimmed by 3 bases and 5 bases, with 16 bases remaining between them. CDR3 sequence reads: CASSLFPGRGNEKLFF. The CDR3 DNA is TGTGCCAGCAGTTTGTTCCCAGGGAGAGGGAATGAAAAACTGTTTTTT. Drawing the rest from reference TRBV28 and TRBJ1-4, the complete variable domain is DVKVTQSSRYLVKRTGEKVFLECVQDMDHENMFWYRQDPGLGLRLIYFSYDVKMKEKGDIPEGYSVSREKKERFSLILESASTNQTSMYLCASSLFPGRGNEKLFFGSGTQLSVL.

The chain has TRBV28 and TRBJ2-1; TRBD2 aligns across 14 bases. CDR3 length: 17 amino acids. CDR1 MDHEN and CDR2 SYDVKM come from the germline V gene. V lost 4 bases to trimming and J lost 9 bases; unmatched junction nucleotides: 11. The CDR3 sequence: CASSSPQGLAGVSEQFF. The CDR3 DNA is TGTGCCAGCAGTTCCCCACAGGGACTAGCGGGAGTCAGTGAGCAGTTCTTC.

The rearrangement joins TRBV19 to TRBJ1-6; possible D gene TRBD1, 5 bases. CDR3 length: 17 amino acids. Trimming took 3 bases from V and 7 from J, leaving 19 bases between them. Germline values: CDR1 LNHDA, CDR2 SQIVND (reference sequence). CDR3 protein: CASSIPPGLPGNSPLHF. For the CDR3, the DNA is TGTGCCAGTAGTATCCCCCCGGGACTCCCGGGGAATTCACCCCTCCACTTT.

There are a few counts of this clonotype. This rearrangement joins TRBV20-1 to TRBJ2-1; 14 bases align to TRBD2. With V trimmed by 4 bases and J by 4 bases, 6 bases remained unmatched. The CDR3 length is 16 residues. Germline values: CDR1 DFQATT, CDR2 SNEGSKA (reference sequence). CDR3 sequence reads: CSATGLAGVPYNEQFF. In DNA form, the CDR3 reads TGCAGTGCTACGGGACTAGCGGGAGTGCCATACAATGAGCAGTTCTTC.

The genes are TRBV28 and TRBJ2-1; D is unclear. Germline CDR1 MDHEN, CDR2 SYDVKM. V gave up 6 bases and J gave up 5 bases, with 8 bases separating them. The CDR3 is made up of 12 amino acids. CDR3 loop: CASRTLDNEQFF. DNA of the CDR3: TGTGCCAGCAGAACACTCGACAATGAGCAGTTCTTC.